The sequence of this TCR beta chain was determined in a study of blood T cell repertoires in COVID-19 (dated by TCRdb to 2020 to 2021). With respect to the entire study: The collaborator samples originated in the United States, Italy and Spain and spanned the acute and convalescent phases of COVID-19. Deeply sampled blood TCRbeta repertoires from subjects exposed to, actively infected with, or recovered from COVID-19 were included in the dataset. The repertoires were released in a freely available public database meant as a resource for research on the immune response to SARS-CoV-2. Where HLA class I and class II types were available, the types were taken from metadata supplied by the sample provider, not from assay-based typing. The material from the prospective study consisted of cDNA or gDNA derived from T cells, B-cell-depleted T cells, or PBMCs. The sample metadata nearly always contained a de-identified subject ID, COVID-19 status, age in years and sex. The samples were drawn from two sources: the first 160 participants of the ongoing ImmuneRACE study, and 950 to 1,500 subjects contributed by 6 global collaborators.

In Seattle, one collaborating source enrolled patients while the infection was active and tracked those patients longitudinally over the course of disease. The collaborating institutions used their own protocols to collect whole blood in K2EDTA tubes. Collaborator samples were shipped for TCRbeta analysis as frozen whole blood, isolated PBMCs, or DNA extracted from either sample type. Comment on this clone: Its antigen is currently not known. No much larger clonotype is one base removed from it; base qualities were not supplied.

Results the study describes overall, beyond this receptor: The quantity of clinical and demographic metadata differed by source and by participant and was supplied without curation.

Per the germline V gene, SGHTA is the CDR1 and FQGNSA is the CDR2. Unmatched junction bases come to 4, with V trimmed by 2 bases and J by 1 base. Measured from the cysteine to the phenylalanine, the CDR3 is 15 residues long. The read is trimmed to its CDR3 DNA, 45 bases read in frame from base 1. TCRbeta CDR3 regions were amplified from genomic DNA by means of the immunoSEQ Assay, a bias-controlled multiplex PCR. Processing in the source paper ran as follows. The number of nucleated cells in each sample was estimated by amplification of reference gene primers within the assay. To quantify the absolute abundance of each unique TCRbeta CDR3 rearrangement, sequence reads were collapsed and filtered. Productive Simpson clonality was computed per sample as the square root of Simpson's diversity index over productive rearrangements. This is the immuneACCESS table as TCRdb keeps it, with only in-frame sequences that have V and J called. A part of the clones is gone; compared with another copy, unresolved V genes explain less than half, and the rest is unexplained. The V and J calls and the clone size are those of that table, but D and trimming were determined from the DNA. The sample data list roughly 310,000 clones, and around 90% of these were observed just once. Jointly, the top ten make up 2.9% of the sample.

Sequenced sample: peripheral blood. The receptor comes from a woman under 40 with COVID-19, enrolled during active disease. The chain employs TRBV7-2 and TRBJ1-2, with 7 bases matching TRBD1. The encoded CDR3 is CASSLWDSFNYGYTF. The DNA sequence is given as TGTGCCAGCAGCTTATGGGACAGTTTTAACTATGGCTACACCTTC.